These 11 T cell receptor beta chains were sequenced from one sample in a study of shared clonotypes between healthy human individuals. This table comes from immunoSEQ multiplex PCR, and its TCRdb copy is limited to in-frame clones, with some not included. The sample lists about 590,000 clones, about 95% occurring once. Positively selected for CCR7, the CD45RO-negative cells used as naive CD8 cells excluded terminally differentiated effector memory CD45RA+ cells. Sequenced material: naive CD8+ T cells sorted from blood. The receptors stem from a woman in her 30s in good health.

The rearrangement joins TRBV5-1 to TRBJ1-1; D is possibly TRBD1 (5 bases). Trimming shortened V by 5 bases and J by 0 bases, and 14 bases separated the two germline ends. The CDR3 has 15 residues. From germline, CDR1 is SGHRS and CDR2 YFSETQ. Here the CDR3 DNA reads TGCGCCAGCAGTTTCCGGGGGGTACTGAACACTGAAGCTTTCTTT. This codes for CASSFRGVLNTEAFF.

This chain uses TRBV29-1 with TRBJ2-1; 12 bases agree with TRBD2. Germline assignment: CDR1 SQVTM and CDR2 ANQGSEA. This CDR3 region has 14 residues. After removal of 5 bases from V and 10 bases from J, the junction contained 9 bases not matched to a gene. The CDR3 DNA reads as TGCAGCGTTCTAACGACTAGCGGGGGACCAGAGCAGTTCTTC. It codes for CSVLTTSGGPEQFF.

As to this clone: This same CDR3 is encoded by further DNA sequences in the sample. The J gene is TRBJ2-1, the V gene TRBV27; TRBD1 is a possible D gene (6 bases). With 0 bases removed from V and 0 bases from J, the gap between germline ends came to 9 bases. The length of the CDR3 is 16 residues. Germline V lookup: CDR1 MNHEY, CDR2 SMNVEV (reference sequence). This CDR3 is CASSLSSGDSYNEQFF. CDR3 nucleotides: TGTGCCAGCAGTTTATCGTCAGGGGACTCCTACAATGAGCAGTTCTTC.

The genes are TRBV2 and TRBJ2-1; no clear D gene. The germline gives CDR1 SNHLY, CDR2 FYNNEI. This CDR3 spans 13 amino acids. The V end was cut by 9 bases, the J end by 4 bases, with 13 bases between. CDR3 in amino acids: CASEASDYNEQFF. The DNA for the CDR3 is TGTGCCAGTGAGGCGTCCGATTACAATGAGCAGTTCTTC.

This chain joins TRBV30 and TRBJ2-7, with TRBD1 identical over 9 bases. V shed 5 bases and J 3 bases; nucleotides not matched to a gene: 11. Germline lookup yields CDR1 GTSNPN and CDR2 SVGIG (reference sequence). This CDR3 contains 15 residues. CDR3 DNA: TGTGCCTGGCGAATTTTCCGGGACAGGGACTACGAGCAGTACTTC. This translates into CAWRIFRDRDYEQYF.

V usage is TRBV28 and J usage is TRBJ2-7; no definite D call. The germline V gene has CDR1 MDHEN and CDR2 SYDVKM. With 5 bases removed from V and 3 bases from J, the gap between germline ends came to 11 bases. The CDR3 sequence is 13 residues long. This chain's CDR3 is CASSLGRVYEQYF. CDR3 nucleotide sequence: TGTGCCAGCAGTCTTGGACGGGTCTACGAGCAGTACTTC.

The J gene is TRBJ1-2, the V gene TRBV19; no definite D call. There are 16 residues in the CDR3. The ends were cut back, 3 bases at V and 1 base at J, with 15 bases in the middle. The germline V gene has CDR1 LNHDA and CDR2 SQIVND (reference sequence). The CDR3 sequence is CASSIWLLADNYGYTF. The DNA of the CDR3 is TGTGCCAGTAGTATTTGGTTGCTGGCGGATAACTATGGCTACACCTTC.

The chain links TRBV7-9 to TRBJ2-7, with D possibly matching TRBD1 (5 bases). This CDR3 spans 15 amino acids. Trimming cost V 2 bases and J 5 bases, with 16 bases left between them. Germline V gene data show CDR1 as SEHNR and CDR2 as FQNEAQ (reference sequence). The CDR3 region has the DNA TGTGCCAGCAGCTTAAGTGAATGGGGCCTAAACGAGCAGTACTTC. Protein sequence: CASSLSEWGLNEQYF.

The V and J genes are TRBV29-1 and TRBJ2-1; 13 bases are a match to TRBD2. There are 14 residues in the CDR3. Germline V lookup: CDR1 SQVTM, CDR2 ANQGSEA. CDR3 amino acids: CTIMGLAGFDEQFF. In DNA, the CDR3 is TGCACTATTATGGGACTAGCGGGATTCGATGAGCAGTTCTTC.

CDR3: CASSPQPLGGAGELFF. Written as DNA, the CDR3 is TGTGCCAGCAGTCCCCAACCCCTCGGGGGCGCCGGGGAGCTGTTTTTT. This chain links TRBV28 with TRBJ2-2; D possibly uses TRBD1 or TRBD2 (6 bases each). The CDR3 has 16 amino acids. From germline, CDR1 is MDHEN and CDR2 SYDVKM. V was shortened by 5 bases and J by 6 bases, with 19 bases between the two germline ends.

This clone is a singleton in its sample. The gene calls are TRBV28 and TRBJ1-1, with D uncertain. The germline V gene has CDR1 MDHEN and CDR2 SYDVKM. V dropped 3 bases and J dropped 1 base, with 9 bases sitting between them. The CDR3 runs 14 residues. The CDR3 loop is CASSFPGTNTEAFF. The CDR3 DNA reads TGTGCCAGCAGTTTCCCCGGAACGAACACTGAAGCTTTCTTT.